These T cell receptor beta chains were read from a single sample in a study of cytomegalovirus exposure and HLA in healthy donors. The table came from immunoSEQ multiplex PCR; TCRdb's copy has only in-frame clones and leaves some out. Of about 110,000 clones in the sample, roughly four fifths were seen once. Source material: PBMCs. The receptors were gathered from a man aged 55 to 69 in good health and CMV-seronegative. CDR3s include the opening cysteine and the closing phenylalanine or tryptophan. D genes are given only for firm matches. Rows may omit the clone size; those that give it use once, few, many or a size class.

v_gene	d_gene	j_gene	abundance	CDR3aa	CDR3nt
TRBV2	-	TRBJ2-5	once	CASSEAGPKTQYF	TGTGCCAGCAGTGAGGCAGGGCCCAAGACCCAGTACTTC
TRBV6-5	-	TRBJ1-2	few	CASSYSEGVRGYTF	TGTGCCAGCAGTTACTCGGAAGGGGTCAGAGGCTACACCTTC
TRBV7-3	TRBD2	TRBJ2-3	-	CASSLTPGTSGSTDTQYF	TGTGCCAGCAGCTTAACGCCCGGTACTAGCGGAAGCACAGATACGCAGTATTTT
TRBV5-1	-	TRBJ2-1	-	CASSLDFGQFF	TGCGCCAGCAGCTTGGATTTCGGGCAGTTCTTC
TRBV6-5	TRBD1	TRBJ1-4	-	CASSSGQHNEKLFF	TGTGCCAGCAGTTCGGGACAGCATAATGAAAAACTGTTTTTT
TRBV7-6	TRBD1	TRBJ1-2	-	CASSSRTGYGYTF	TGTGCCAGCAGCTCTCGGACAGGCTATGGCTACACCTTC
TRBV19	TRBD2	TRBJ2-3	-	CASSKRTSGGPLASTDTQYF	TGTGCCAGTAGTAAGAGGACTAGCGGGGGGCCTCTAGCTAGCACAGATACGCAGTATTTT
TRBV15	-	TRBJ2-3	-	CATSRGRLDTQYF	TGTGCCACCAGCAGAGGTCGACTAGATACGCAGTATTTT
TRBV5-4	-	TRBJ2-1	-	CASSFITSSVLNEQFF	TGTGCCAGCAGCTTTATCACTAGCTCGGTATTAAATGAGCAGTTCTTC
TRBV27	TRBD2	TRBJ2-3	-	CATRKAGGRRDTQYF	TGTGCCACTCGAAAGGCGGGGGGGCGTAGAGATACGCAGTATTTT
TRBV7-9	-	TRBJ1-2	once	CASSSQDARGYGYTF	TGTGCCAGCAGCTCCCAAGACGCCAGGGGCTATGGCTACACCTTC
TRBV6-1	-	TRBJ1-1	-	CASKALRASGTEAFF	TGTGCCAGCAAAGCCCTAAGGGCGTCGGGGACTGAAGCTTTCTTT
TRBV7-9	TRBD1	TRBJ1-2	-	CASSWLDRETDGYTF	TGTGCCAGCAGCTGGCTCGACAGGGAGACTGATGGCTACACCTTC
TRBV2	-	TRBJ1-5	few	CASSQDTGVGPQHF	TGTGCCAGCAGTCAGGACACGGGGGTCGGGCCCCAGCATTTT
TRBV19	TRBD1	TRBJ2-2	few	CASAMRGQNTGELFF	TGTGCCAGTGCTATGAGGGGGCAGAACACCGGGGAGCTGTTTTTT
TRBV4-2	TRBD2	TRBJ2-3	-	CASSQLLAGGLDTQYF	TGTGCCAGCAGCCAACTACTAGCGGGGGGGCTAGATACGCAGTATTTT
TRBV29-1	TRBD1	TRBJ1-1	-	CSVVQGAMDTEAFF	TGCAGCGTTGTACAGGGGGCTATGGACACTGAAGCTTTCTTT
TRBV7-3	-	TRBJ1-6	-	CASSLEGGVSPLHF	TGTGCCAGCAGCTTAGAGGGAGGGGTTTCACCCCTCCACTTT
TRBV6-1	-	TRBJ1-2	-	CASSEAQRGNYGYTF	TGTGCCAGCAGTGAAGCGCAGCGGGGAAACTATGGCTACACCTTC
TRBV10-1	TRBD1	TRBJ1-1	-	CATPTGDCTEAFF	TGCGCCACCCCGACAGGGGATTGCACTGAAGCTTTCTTT
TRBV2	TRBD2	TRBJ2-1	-	CASSGLAGGDEQFF	TGTGCCAGCAGTGGACTAGCGGGGGGCGATGAGCAGTTCTTC
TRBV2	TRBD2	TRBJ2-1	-	CASSDPALAGGGNEQFF	TGTGCCAGCAGTGACCCCGCGCTAGCGGGGGGAGGGAATGAGCAGTTCTTC
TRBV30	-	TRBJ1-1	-	CAWSVGSPNTEAFF	TGTGCCTGGAGTGTGGGTAGCCCGAACACTGAAGCTTTCTTT
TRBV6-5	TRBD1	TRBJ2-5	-	CASSLGTGAAGETQYF	TGTGCCAGCAGTTTGGGGACAGGGGCCGCTGGCGAGACCCAGTACTTC
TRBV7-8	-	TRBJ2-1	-	CASSPGQYNEQFF	TGTGCCAGCAGCCCAGGACAGTACAATGAGCAGTTCTTC
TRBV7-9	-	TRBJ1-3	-	CASSLYSSGNTIYF	TGTGCCAGCAGCTTATACAGCTCTGGAAACACCATATATTTT
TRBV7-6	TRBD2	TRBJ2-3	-	CASSSISKGGTRDTQYF	TGTGCCAGCAGCTCCATAAGCAAGGGGGGGACTAGGGATACGCAGTATTTT
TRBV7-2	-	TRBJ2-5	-	CASTIVAAQETQYF	TGTGCCAGCACCATCGTAGCGGCCCAAGAGACCCAGTACTTC
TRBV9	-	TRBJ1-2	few	CASSRRDTNYGYTF	TGTGCCAGCAGCCGTCGGGACACCAACTATGGCTACACCTTC
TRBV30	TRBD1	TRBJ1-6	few	CACSGTGVSPLHF	TGTGCCTGTAGCGGGACAGGGGTATCACCCCTCCACTTT
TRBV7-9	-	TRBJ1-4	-	CASSLALGARGEKLFF	TGTGCCAGCAGCTTAGCGTTGGGGGCCCGGGGAGAAAAACTGTTTTTT
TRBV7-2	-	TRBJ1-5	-	CATGETGNQPQHF	TGTGCCACAGGGGAGACGGGTAATCAGCCCCAGCATTTT
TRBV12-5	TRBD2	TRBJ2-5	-	CASGASGQETQYF	TGTGCTAGTGGGGCTAGCGGCCAAGAGACCCAGTACTTC
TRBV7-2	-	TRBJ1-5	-	CASSYRVRDNQPQHF	TGTGCCAGCAGCTATAGAGTCAGGGACAATCAGCCCCAGCATTTT
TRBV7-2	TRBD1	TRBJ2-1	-	CASSLTGVEQFF	TGTGCCAGCAGTCTTACAGGGGTTGAGCAGTTCTTC
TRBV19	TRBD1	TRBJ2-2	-	CASSIYRTGSLGTGELFF	TGTGCCAGTAGTATTTACCGGACAGGCTCCCTTGGGACCGGGGAGCTGTTTTTT
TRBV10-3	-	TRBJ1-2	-	CAISESTRNYGYTF	TGTGCCATCAGTGAGTCGACACGTAACTATGGCTACACCTTC
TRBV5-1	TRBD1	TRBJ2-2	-	CASGTVANTGELFF	TGCGCCAGTGGGACAGTCGCGAACACCGGGGAGCTGTTTTTT
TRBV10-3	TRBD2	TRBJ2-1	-	CAISPLRGGAQVGNEQFF	TGTGCCATCAGTCCCCTTCGGGGGGGGGCACAGGTAGGGAATGAGCAGTTCTTC
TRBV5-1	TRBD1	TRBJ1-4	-	CASSQDPGTASTNEKLFF	TGCGCCAGCAGCCAAGATCCCGGGACAGCCTCAACTAATGAAAAACTGTTTTTT
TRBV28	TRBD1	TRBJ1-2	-	CASSFSDRRNYGYTF	TGTGCCAGCAGTTTCTCGGACAGGAGAAACTATGGCTACACCTTC